The 23 T cell receptor beta chains below were found in one sample sequenced in a study of cytomegalovirus exposure and HLA in healthy donors. Sequenced by immunoSEQ multiplex PCR; TCRdb stores in-frame clones only, minus some. The sample includes approximately 76,000 clones, roughly 94% seen only once; the top ten take roughly 3.3%. Sequenced: PBMCs. These receptors all come from a woman aged 18-29 years in good health and CMV-seropositive.

This chain links TRBV18 with TRBJ1-1; TRBD1 might be the D (5 bases). Between the trimmed V and J ends, which lost 6 bases and 3 bases, there was a span of 11 bases. The germline V gene encodes CDR1 KGHSH and CDR2 LQKENI. CDR3 length: 13 residues. CDR3 bases: TGTGCCAGCTCCCCCCGGGGGGACACTGAAGCTTTCTTT. This sequence encodes CASSPRGDTEAFF.

The V and J genes are TRBV27 and TRBJ2-1, with D tentatively TRBD2 (5 bases). Germline V gene lookup returns CDR1 MNHEY and CDR2 SMNVEV (reference sequence). The CDR3 spans 16 residues. The V end lost 4 bases, the J end lost 0 bases, and 13 bases lay between the germline ends. The CDR3 here is CASSSRTPYSYNEQFF. DNA of the CDR3: TGTGCCAGCAGTTCCCGGACTCCCTACTCCTACAATGAGCAGTTCTTC.

This chain joins TRBV28 and TRBJ1-2; D is unclear. V lost 6 bases, J lost 2 bases, and 4 bases lay in between. The CDR3 extends over 11 amino acids. Germline CDR1 and CDR2: MDHEN and SYDVKM. CDR3 protein: CASSLNYGYTF. In nucleotides, the CDR3 is TGTGCCAGCAGCCTCAACTATGGCTACACCTTC.

V is TRBV6-4 and J is TRBJ2-1; 15 bases agree with TRBD2. V lost 4 bases and J lost 6; bases outside the gene matches: 1. CDR1 is MRHNA, CDR2 SNTAGT, per germline. The CDR3 covers 15 residues. The CDR3 here is CASSGTSGGANEQFF. CDR3 nucleotides: TGTGCCAGCAGTGGGACTAGCGGGGGGGCCAATGAGCAGTTCTTC.

DNA of the CDR3: TGTGCCAGCAGCGAGACAGGGGGCGCGGATGGCTACACCTTC. Its translation is CASSETGGADGYTF. The J gene is TRBJ1-2, the V gene TRBV11-2; TRBD1 aligns across 10 bases. The trim removed 5 bases at V and 6 bases at J, leaving 6 bases unmatched. This CDR3 spans 14 amino acids. Per the germline V gene, CDR1 is SGHAT and CDR2 is FQNNGV.

The chain employs TRBV4-2 and TRBJ1-5; D gene ambiguous. The CDR3 loop spans 14 amino acids. Germline V gene data show CDR1 as LGHNA and CDR2 as YNFKEQ. V was clipped by 4 bases and J by 1 base, with 8 bases between them. CDR3 coding DNA: TGTGCCAGCAGCCCCATGTTGAGCAATCAGCCCCAGCATTTT. Protein: CASSPMLSNQPQHF.

The rearrangement uses TRBV28 and TRBJ1-2; a weak D match, TRBD1 (5 bases). Looked up from germline, CDR1 is MDHEN and CDR2 is SYDVKM. The CDR3 length is 14 residues. The V end was cut by 5 bases, the J end by 4 bases, with 14 bases between. CDR3 sequence: CASSTAGSGYGYTF. The CDR3 coding sequence is TGTGCCAGCAGTACGGCAGGGTCGGGCTATGGCTACACCTTC.

This clone was observed a single time. The gene calls are TRBV6-1 and TRBJ2-6; weak D call: TRBD2 (5 bases). This CDR3 has 15 residues. CDR1 and CDR2 (germline): MNHNS, SASEGT. Between the trimmed V and J ends, which lost 0 bases and 4 bases, there was a span of 7 bases. The CDR3 region is CASSEAGSGANVLTF. In DNA, the CDR3 is TGTGCCAGCAGTGAAGCGGGGAGCGGGGCCAACGTCCTGACTTTC.

This chain uses TRBV19 with TRBJ2-7; 8 nucleotides match TRBD1. This CDR3 is built from 13 residues. V dropped 5 bases and J dropped 6; count of bases not matched to a gene: 6. In germline, CDR1 is LNHDA, CDR2 SQIVND (reference sequence). CDR3 sequence: CASSAAGGGEQYF. In DNA form, the CDR3 reads TGTGCCAGTAGTGCGGCAGGGGGCGGCGAGCAGTACTTC.

CDR3 loop: CASSYSGESYEQYF. The CDR3 DNA follows: TGCGCCAGCAGTTACAGCGGGGAATCCTACGAGCAGTACTTC. This chain uses TRBV5-1 with TRBJ2-7, with 7 bases lining up with TRBD2. Germline values: CDR1 SGHRS, CDR2 YFSETQ. The V and J ends lost 5 bases and 1 base, in that order; junction bases with no gene match: 6. CDR3 length equals 14 residues.

V is TRBV18 and J is TRBJ1-5, with 11 bases lining up with TRBD1. The V and J ends lost 3 bases and 7 bases, in that order; junction bases with no gene match: 8. This CDR3 has 16 residues. Germline V gives CDR1 KGHSH, CDR2 LQKENI. The CDR3 sequence: CASSPPGQGVGQPQHF. CDR3 bases: TGTGCCAGCTCACCCCCGGGACAGGGGGTGGGACAGCCCCAGCATTTT. Looking up the rest from reference TRBV18 and TRBJ1-5 gives the full variable domain: NAGVMQNPRHLVRRRGQEARLRCSPMKGHSHVYWYRQLPEEGLKFMVYLQKENIIDESGMPKERFSAEFPKEGPSILRIQQVVRGDSAAYFCASSPPGQGVGQPQHFGDGTRLSIL.

The genes are TRBV6-1 and TRBJ2-7; D is possibly TRBD2 (6 bases). V was clipped by 8 bases and J by 5 bases, with 16 bases between them. This CDR3 has 13 amino acids. Per germline, CDR1 MNHNS and CDR2 SASEGT. The CDR3 sequence is CASRGGDANEQYF. CDR3 coding DNA: TGTGCCAGCCGCGGAGGGGATGCGAACGAGCAGTACTTC.

This chain joins TRBV4-3 and TRBJ1-4; D is possibly TRBD1 (6 bases). CDR1 LGHNA and CDR2 YSLEER come from the germline V gene. The CDR3 covers 15 residues. Trimming stripped 1 base from V and 3 bases from J, with 9 bases between. The CDR3 sequence is CASSQGPGANEKLFF. CDR3 nucleotides: TGCGCCAGCAGCCAAGGGCCAGGGGCTAATGAAAAACTGTTTTTT.

This sequence joins TRBV10-3 and TRBJ1-1; 8 nucleotides match TRBD1. Germline trimming cut 7 bases from V and 1 base from J; bases unmatched to any gene: 5. Germline V gene lookup returns CDR1 ENHRY and CDR2 SYGVKD. The length of the CDR3 is 14 residues. DNA for the CDR3: TGTGCCATCAACGCACAGGGGGGGAACACTGAAGCTTTCTTT. Protein: CAINAQGGNTEAFF.

This chain links TRBV11-2 with TRBJ2-7, with a possible D match to TRBD1 (5 bases). There are 14 residues in the CDR3. The V and J ends lost 5 bases and 6 bases respectively, with 17 bases between them. Germline assignment: CDR1 SGHAT and CDR2 FQNNGV. CDR3 loop: CASSHNPGKGEQYF. The CDR3 DNA sequence: TGTGCCAGCAGCCATAACCCAGGGAAGGGCGAGCAGTACTTC.

CDR3 sequence (DNA): TGTGCCAGCAGCTTAAAGGGGTACGGGGCCAACGTCCTGACTTTC. This translates into CASSLKGYGANVLTF. The chain has TRBV7-2 and TRBJ2-6; perhaps TRBD1 as D (5 bases). Germline loops: CDR1 SGHTA, CDR2 FQGNSA. V was cut by 2 bases and J by 4 bases, with 9 bases left in between. The CDR3 is 15 residues long.

DNA of the CDR3: TGTGCCAGCAGCTTAGGGGACAGGGGGCACGGGGAGCTGTTTTTT. Translation: CASSLGDRGHGELFF. The chain carries TRBV11-2 and TRBJ2-2; 12 nucleotides line up with TRBD1. Trimming cost V 1 base and J 7 bases; bases outside gene matches: 1. CDR3 length equals 15 residues. CDR1 SGHAT and CDR2 FQNNGV come from the germline V gene. The full variable domain, with the rest looked up from reference TRBV11-2 and TRBJ2-2, is EAGVAQSPRYKIIEKRQSVAFWCNPISGHATLYWYQQILGQGPKLLIQFQNNGVVDDSQLPKDRFSAERLKGVDSTLKIQPAKLEDSAVYLCASSLGDRGHGELFFGEGSRLTVL.

The rearrangement links TRBV6-1 to TRBJ2-7; TRBD1 is a possible D gene (6 bases). V gave up 6 bases and J gave up 3 bases, with 9 bases separating them. This CDR3 is 12 amino acids long. Looked up from germline, CDR1 is MNHNS and CDR2 is SASEGT. The CDR3 sequence is CASRYRDYEQYF. DNA of the CDR3: TGTGCCAGCAGGTACAGGGACTACGAGCAGTACTTC.

The chain uses TRBV7-2 and TRBJ1-2; D not resolved. Trimming cost V 4 bases and J 6 bases, with 15 bases left between them. Germline CDR1 and CDR2: SGHTA and FQGNSA. The CDR3 is 14 residues long. CDR3 loop: CASSSMAYVNGYTF. DNA of the CDR3: TGTGCCAGCAGCTCCATGGCTTACGTGAATGGCTACACCTTC.

V is TRBV5-1 and J is TRBJ2-3; unclear D gene. CDR1 is SGHRS, CDR2 YFSETQ, per germline. Trimming removed 0 bases from V and 1 base from J, with 9 bases in between. The CDR3 is 15 amino acids. The CDR3 loop is CASSLDAAGTDTQYF. The CDR3 coding sequence is TGCGCCAGCAGCTTGGATGCGGCGGGCACAGATACGCAGTATTTT.

This chain uses TRBV19 with TRBJ2-7; 10 bases agree with TRBD2. In germline, CDR1 is LNHDA, CDR2 SQIVND (reference sequence). The CDR3 spans 16 residues. Trimming cost V 2 bases and J 0 bases; bases outside gene matches: 4. The CDR3, as DNA: TGTGCCAGTAGTATAAGGACTAGCGGAATCTCCTACGAGCAGTACTTC. Its translation is CASSIRTSGISYEQYF.

This rearrangement joins TRBV11-3 to TRBJ2-1, with TRBD2 matching 11 bases. Germline CDR1 is SGHNT and CDR2 is YENEEA. J was trimmed by 8 bases and V by 4 bases; bases with no gene match: 7. The CDR3 consists of 15 residues. The DNA for the CDR3 is TGTGCCAGCAGCTCCGGGACTAGCGGTCTTGATGAGCAGTTCTTC. Its protein product is CASSSGTSGLDEQFF.

This clone was counted once. This chain links TRBV19 with TRBJ2-7; weak D call: TRBD1 (6 bases). This CDR3 is 14 amino acids long. V was shortened by 5 bases and J by 6 bases, with 17 bases between the two germline ends. Germline V gives CDR1 LNHDA, CDR2 SQIVND (reference sequence). The CDR3 DNA reads TGTGCCAGTAGTCCATCCCAGGGGTCTCTCGAGCAGTACTTC. Amino acids: CASSPSQGSLEQYF.